The clone carrying this T cell receptor beta chain was counted ten times or more. The antigen is undetermined. Trimming took 3 bases from V and 4 from J, leaving 9 bases between them. Germline CDR1 is SGDLS and CDR2 is YYNGEE. The CDR3 is 13 residues long. The entry originates in a study of T-cell memory formation after mild COVID-19. Study information: In these data, TCR clusters were largely donor specific. General study points: There was a balanced CD4/CD8 profile in clones contracting day 15 to 85, and later expanders leaned CD4+.

TCRdb itself ran the 5' RACE reads through MiXCR, one entry per CDR3 protein. The sample lists roughly 310,000 distinct CDR3 sequences; approximately 16% were seen once. The chain uses TRBV9 and TRBJ2-3, with D possibly being TRBD2 (6 bases). The sequence derives from a man aged 18 to 30 who had mild COVID-19 (a few samples of this study predate the infection). Cell type and time point are not known. The sample comprised PBMCs or a T cell subset sorted from them (not recorded which). This CDR3 reads CASSETGADTQYF. For the CDR3, the DNA is TGTGCCAGCAGCGAAACGGGGGCAGATACGCAGTATTTT.